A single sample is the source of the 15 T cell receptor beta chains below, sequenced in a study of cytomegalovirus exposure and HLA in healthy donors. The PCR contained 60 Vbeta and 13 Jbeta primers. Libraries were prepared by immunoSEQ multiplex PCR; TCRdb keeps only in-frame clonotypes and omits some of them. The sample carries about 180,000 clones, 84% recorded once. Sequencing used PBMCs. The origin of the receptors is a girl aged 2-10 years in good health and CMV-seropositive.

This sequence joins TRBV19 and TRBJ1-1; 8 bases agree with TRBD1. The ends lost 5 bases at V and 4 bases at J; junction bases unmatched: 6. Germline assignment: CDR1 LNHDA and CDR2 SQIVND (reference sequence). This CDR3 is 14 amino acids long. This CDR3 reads CASSSTGGITEAFF. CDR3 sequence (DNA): TGTGCCAGTAGTTCCACAGGGGGGATCACTGAAGCTTTCTTT. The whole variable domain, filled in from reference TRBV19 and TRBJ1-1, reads DGGITQSPKYLFRKEGQNVTLSCEQNLNHDAMYWYRQDPGQGLRLIYYSQIVNDFQKGDIAEGYSVSREKKESFPLTVTSAQKNPTAFYLCASSSTGGITEAFFGQGTRLTVV.

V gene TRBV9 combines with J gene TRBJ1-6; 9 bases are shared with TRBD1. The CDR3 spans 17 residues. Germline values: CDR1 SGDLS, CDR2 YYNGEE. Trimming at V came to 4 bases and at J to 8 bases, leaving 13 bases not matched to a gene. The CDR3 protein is CASSPQTTGGNHSPLHF. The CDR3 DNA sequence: TGTGCCAGCAGCCCACAAACGACAGGGGGTAATCATTCACCCCTCCACTTT.

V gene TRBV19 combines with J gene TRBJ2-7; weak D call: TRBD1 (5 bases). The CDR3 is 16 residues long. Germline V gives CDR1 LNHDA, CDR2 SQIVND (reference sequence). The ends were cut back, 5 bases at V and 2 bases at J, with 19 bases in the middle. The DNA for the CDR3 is TGTGCCAGTAGTCCGCGACAGACTTCTCATACCTACGAGCAGTACTTC. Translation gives CASSPRQTSHTYEQYF.

The CDR3 DNA is TGTGCCAGCAGTGAAGAGGTTGGGGGGATCTATGGCTACACCTTC. It translates to CASSEEVGGIYGYTF. The V call is TRBV6-1, the J call TRBJ1-2, with TRBD1 as a possible D gene (5 bases). Trimming removed 1 base from V and 4 bases from J, with 13 bases in between. The CDR3 sequence is 15 residues long. CDR1 MNHNS and CDR2 SASEGT come from the germline V gene.

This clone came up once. For the CDR3, the DNA is TGTGCCAGCAGCTTAGCGGGAGGGCCAGAGACCCAGTACTTC. Translated, it gives CASSLAGGPETQYF. The V and J genes are TRBV11-3 and TRBJ2-5, with 8 bases aligning to TRBD2. The CDR3 is 14 residues long. Germline V gene data show CDR1 as SGHNT and CDR2 as YENEEA. Trimming at V came to 1 base and at J to 4 bases, leaving 2 bases not matched to a gene.

CDR3 DNA sequence: TGTGCCAGCTCACCAGAGGGAGTCAATCAGCCCCAGCATTTT. Translated, it gives CASSPEGVNQPQHF. This chain links TRBV18 with TRBJ1-5; D is uncertain. Trimming shortened V by 2 bases and J by 3 bases, and 8 bases separated the two germline ends. Germline V gene lookup returns CDR1 KGHSH and CDR2 LQKENI. The length of the CDR3 is 14 residues.

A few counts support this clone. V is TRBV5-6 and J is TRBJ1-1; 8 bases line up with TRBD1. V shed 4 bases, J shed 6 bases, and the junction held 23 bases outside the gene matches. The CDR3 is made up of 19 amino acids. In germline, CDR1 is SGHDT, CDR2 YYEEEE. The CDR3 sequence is CASSARLTGAIPYGAEAFF. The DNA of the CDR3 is TGTGCCAGCAGCGCCAGACTGACAGGGGCTATCCCTTATGGCGCTGAAGCTTTCTTT.

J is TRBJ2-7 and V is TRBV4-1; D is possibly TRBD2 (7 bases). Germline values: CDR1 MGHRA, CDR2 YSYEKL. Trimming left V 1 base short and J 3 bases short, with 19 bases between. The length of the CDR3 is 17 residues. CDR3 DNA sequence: TGCGCCAGCAGCCAAGGGGGGGGCGGGAGCACCGGCTACGAGCAGTACTTC. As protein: CASSQGGGGSTGYEQYF.

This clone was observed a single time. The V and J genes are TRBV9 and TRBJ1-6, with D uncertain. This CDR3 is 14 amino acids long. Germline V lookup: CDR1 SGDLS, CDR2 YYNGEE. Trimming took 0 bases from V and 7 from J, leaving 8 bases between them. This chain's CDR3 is CASSVEGVNSPLHF. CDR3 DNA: TGTGCCAGCAGCGTAGAGGGAGTCAATTCACCCCTCCACTTT.

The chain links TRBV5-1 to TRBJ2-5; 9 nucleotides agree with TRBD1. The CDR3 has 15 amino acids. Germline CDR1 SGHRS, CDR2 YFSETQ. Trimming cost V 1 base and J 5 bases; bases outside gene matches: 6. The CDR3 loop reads CASSLPGQGRETQYF. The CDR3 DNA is TGCGCCAGCAGCTTGCCCGGACAGGGGAGGGAGACCCAGTACTTC.

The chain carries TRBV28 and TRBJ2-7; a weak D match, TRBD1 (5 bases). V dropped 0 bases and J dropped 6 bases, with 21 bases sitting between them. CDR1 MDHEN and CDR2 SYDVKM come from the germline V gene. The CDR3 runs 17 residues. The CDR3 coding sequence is TGTGCCAGCAGTTTATGCTGGTTGGGGCAGGCTGGTTGCGAGCAGTACTTC. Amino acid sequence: CASSLCWLGQAGCEQYF.

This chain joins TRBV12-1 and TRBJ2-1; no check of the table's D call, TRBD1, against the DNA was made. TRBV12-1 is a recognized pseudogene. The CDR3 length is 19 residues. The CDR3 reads CASSLWCDRGLWAYNEQFF. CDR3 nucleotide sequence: TGTGCCAGCAGCTTGTGGTGCGACAGGGGGCTTTGGGCCTACAATGAGCAGTTCTTC.

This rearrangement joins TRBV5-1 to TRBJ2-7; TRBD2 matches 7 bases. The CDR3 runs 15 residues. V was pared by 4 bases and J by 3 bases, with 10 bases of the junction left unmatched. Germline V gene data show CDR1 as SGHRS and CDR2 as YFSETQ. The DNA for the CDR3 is TGCGCCAGCAGCGACCCGGGGGGTATCTTCTACGAGCAGTACTTC. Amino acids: CASSDPGGIFYEQYF. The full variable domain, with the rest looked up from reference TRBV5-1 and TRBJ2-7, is KAGVTQTPRYLIKTRGQQVTLSCSPISGHRSVSWYQQTPGQGLQFLFEYFSETQRNKGNFPGRFSGRQFSNSRSEMNVSTLELGDSALYLCASSDPGGIFYEQYFGPGTRLTVT.

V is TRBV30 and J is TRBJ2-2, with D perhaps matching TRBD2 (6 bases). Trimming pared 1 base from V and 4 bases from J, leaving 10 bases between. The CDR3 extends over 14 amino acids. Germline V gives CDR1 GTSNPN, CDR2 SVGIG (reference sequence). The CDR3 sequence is CAWSGAGPTGELFF. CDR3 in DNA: TGTGCCTGGAGTGGAGCGGGCCCCACCGGGGAGCTGTTTTTT.

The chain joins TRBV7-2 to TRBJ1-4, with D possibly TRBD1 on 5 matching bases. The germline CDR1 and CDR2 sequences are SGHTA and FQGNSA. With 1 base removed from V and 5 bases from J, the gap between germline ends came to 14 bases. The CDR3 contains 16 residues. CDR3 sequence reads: CASSLDPPAGNEKLFF. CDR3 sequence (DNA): TGTGCCAGCAGCTTAGATCCGCCAGCAGGGAATGAAAAACTGTTTTTT.